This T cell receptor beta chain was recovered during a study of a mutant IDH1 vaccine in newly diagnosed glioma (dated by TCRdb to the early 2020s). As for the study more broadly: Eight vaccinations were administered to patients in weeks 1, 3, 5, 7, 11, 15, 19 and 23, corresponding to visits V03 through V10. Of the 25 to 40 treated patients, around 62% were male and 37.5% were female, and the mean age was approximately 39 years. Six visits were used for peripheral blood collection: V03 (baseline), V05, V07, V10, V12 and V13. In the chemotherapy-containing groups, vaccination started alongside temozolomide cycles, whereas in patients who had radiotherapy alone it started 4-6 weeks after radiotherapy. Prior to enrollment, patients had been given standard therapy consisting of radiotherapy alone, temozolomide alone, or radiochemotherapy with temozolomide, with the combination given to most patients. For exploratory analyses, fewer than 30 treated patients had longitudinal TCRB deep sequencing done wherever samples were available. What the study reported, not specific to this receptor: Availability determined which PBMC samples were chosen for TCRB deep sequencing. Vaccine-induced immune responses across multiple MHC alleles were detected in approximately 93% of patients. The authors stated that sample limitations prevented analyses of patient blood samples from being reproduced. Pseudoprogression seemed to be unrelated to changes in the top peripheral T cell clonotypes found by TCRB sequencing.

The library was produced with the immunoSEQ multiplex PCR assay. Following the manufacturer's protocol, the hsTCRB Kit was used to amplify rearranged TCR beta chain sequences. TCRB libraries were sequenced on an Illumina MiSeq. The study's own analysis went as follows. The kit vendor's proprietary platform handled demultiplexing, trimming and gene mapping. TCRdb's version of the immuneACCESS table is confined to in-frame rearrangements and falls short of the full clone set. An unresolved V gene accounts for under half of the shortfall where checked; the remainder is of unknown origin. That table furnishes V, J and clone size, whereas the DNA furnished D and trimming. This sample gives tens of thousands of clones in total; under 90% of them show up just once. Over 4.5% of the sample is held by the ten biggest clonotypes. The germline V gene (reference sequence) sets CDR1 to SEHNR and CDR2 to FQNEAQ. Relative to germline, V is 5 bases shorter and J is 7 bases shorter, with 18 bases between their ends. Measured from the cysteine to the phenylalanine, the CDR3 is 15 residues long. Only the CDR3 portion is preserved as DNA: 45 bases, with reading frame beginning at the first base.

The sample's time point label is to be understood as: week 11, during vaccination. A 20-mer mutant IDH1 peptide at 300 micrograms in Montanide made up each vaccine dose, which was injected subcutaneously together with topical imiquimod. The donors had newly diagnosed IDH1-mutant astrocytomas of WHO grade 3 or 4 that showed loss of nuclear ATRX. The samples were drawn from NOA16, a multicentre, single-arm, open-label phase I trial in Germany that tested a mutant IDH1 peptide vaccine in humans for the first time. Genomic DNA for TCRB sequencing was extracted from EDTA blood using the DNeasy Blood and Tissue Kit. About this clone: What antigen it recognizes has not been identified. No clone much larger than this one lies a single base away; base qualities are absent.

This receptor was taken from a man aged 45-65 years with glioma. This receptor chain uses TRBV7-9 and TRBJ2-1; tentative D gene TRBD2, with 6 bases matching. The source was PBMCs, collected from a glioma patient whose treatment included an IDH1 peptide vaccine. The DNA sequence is TGTGCCAGCAGCCTTGTCGCTTTTCGGGGGAATGAGCAGTTCTTC. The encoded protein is CASSLVAFRGNEQFF.